Listed below are T cell receptor beta chains from one sample, sequenced in a study of regulatory T cells in long-lasting Graves disease. TCRdb ran MiXCR on the multiplex PCR reads and lists one entry per CDR3 protein. The sample carries hundreds of thousands of distinct CDR3 sequences, around a fifth recorded once. Sequencing used peripheral blood mononuclear cells (PBMCs), obtained when the disease was refractory, from a patient treated with antithyroid drugs. All receptors derive from a female donor with Graves disease. Each CDR3 is given with its conserved first and last residue.

j_gene,v_gene,CDR3aa
TRBJ2-2,TRBV7-9,CASSLREFTGELFF
TRBJ1-2,TRBV12-3/TRBV12-4,CASSRNQGAGFGYTF
TRBJ2-5,TRBV5-1,CASSLWGTNQETQYF
TRBJ2-5,TRBV7-9,CASSWAGEKTQYF
TRBJ2-5,TRBV7-9,CASSLTGYLQETQYF
TRBJ2-7,TRBV6-1,CASRPGTSLRYEQYF
TRBJ2-7,TRBV6-1,CASSGGTALLEQYF
TRBJ1-2,TRBV5-6,CTSSYDRLGDGYTF
TRBJ2-3,TRBV12-3/TRBV12-4,CASSFAGGNTDTQYF
TRBJ2-2,TRBV18,CASSQFDSNTGELFF
TRBJ1-6,TRBV7-7,CASSSGTGRESPLHF
TRBJ2-7,TRBV5-1,CASSLRPVGEQYF
TRBJ2-5,TRBV14,CASSQTGLETQYF
TRBJ2-5,TRBV30,CAWSEPGEGKETQYF
TRBJ2-7,TRBV5-1,CASRTLAGGNEQYF
TRBJ1-3,TRBV7-8,CASSPRVAGNSGNTIYF
TRBJ2-5,TRBV7-8,CASSLTTKETQYF
TRBJ2-7,TRBV27,CASSGGSGREEQYF
TRBJ1-2,TRBV12-5,CASGLVRVPQEGYTF
TRBJ2-5,TRBV4-3,CASSQATGGRETQYF
TRBJ1-1,TRBV5-4,CASSSTGAYEAFF
TRBJ2-4,TRBV19,CASFPQGTKNIQYF
TRBJ1-3,TRBV18,CASSELDSGNTIYF
TRBJ1-6,TRBV7-2,CASSLRGGNSPLHF
TRBJ1-1,TRBV7-9,CASSLVISQSIEAFF
TRBJ1-4,TRBV7-9,CASSLDPGRNEKLFF
TRBJ2-5,TRBV5-5,CASRRGTIEVGETQYF
TRBJ1-1,TRBV3-1,CASSQDILSQAFF
TRBJ1-1,TRBV12-3/TRBV12-4,CASSIQGLATEAFF
TRBJ1-6,TRBV7-8,CASSSPGGGVSPLHF
TRBJ2-7,TRBV12-3/TRBV12-4,CASSPGTGGLHSYEQYF
TRBJ1-2,TRBV6-1,CASIPQGATNYGYTF
TRBJ2-7,TRBV11-2,CASSHEYPGQYF
TRBJ2-7,TRBV29-1,CSVESWGPTYEQYF
TRBJ2-4,TRBV19,CASSIDMFSGRKNIQYF
TRBJ1-4,TRBV28,CASGGEGNEKLFF
TRBJ1-1,TRBV2,CASSRDGDTEAFF
TRBJ1-1,TRBV4-1,CASSPSGRSNTEAFF
TRBJ1-1,TRBV5-4,CASSLLPGREAFF
TRBJ2-5,TRBV9,CASSVDRASEQETQYF
TRBJ2-7,TRBV15,CATSSRPYRGRYEQYF
TRBJ2-3,TRBV11-2,CASSPTTRVNTQYF
TRBJ2-7,TRBV7-8,CASSLSGTGPTRQYF
TRBJ2-2,TRBV12-3/TRBV12-4,CASSLRSAGELFF
TRBJ1-1,TRBV27,CASSSTDRGLGVNTEAFF
TRBJ1-2,TRBV7-2,CASSFTRGQGANGYTF
TRBJ1-1,TRBV5-4,CASNHPRDTEAFF
TRBJ1-2,TRBV6-2/TRBV6-3,CASRAGVNYGYTF
TRBJ1-4,TRBV11-2,CASSLEQGAKYEKLFF
TRBJ2-7,TRBV11-2,CASSFGDEQYF
TRBJ1-2,TRBV10-2,CASRDPGTGRYTF